Listed below are T cell receptor beta chains from one sample, sequenced in a study of OX40 agonist ivuxolimab in advanced cancers. The table came from immunoSEQ multiplex PCR; TCRdb's copy has only in-frame clones and leaves some out. Among roughly 70,000 clones listed, 85% were seen once. The sample was CD4+ or CD8+ T cells sorted from blood, taken in a trial of the OX40 agonist ivuxolimab. The receptor set was obtained from an adult with an advanced solid tumor such as melanoma, head and neck, liver or kidney cancer. Each CDR3 is given with its conserved first and last residue. D genes are given only for firm matches. Not all rows give a size; the values are once, few, many and, for expanded clones, a class.

clone size,J gene,V gene,D gene,CDR3 protein,CDR3 DNA
NA,TRBJ1-4,TRBV18,TRBD1,CASSRDRNTEKLFF,TGTGCCAGCTCTCGGGACAGGAATACTGAAAAACTGTTTTTT
NA,TRBJ2-1,TRBV28,NA,CASSLGSRDNEQFF,TGTGCCAGCAGTTTAGGTAGCAGGGACAATGAGCAGTTCTTC
NA,TRBJ2-3,TRBV10-3,TRBD2,CAISGNSGSPSTDTQYF,TGTGCCATCAGTGGCAATAGCGGGAGCCCTAGCACAGATACGCAGTATTTT
NA,TRBJ2-1,TRBV6-5,TRBD2,CASSYRRGGYNEQFF,TGTGCCAGCAGTTACCGACGGGGGGGATACAATGAGCAGTTCTTC
NA,TRBJ1-3,TRBV30,TRBD1,CAWRPITGTGSRNTIYF,TGTGCCTGGAGGCCTATTACCGGGACAGGGAGTAGAAACACCATATATTTT
NA,TRBJ2-3,TRBV6-4,NA,CASSWTWMDTQYF,TGTGCCAGCTCCTGGACTTGGATGGATACGCAGTATTTT
NA,TRBJ2-5,TRBV10-3,NA,CAISESGTYAETQYF,TGTGCCATCAGTGAGTCCGGGACCTATGCGGAGACCCAGTACTTC
NA,TRBJ2-2,TRBV4-3,NA,CASSQDLGLGELFF,TGCGCCAGCAGCCAAGATCTGGGACTCGGGGAGCTGTTTTTT
NA,TRBJ2-3,TRBV2,TRBD2,CASSEGPGGDTQYF,TGTGCCAGCAGTGAAGGTCCGGGGGGAGATACGCAGTATTTT
NA,TRBJ2-3,TRBV4-3,NA,CASSQDRAQGSTDTQYF,TGCGCCAGCAGCCAAGATCGGGCCCAGGGAAGCACAGATACGCAGTATTTT
NA,TRBJ2-7,TRBV5-4,TRBD2,CASSLSRPGLADYEQYF,TGTGCCAGCAGCTTGTCCCGACCGGGACTAGCGGACTACGAGCAGTACTTC
NA,TRBJ1-5,TRBV7-2,TRBD1,CASSPRTGGAQPQHF,TGTGCCAGCAGCCCTAGGACAGGGGGTGCTCAGCCCCAGCATTTT
NA,TRBJ2-1,TRBV7-9,NA,CASSLDGGSYNEQFF,TGTGCCAGCAGCTTGGACGGAGGGTCCTACAATGAGCAGTTCTTC
NA,TRBJ1-3,TRBV7-3,TRBD1,CASSLKGQGGGNTIYF,TGTGCCAGCAGCTTAAAGGGACAGGGAGGAGGAAACACCATATATTTT
NA,TRBJ1-6,TRBV18,TRBD1,CASSPAGQGNSPLHF,TGTGCCAGCTCACCGGCCGGACAGGGGAACTCACCCCTCCACTTT
NA,TRBJ2-2,TRBV5-5,NA,CASSPLGVSTGELFF,TGTGCCAGCAGCCCCTTGGGGGTAAGCACCGGGGAGCTGTTTTTT
NA,TRBJ2-1,TRBV19,NA,CASSYMRGPNEQFF,TGTGCCAGTAGTTACATGCGGGGGCCCAATGAGCAGTTCTTC
NA,TRBJ2-2,TRBV6-1,TRBD1,CASSEGQGNTGELFF,TGTGCCAGCAGTGAGGGACAGGGGAACACCGGGGAGCTGTTTTTT
NA,TRBJ2-7,TRBV5-5,TRBD1,CASSLYGTGAYEQYF,TGTGCCAGCAGCCTGTACGGGACAGGGGCCTACGAGCAGTACTTC
once,TRBJ2-1,TRBV25-1,NA,CASSESNGWEQFF,TGTGCCAGCAGTGAATCTAATGGCTGGGAGCAGTTCTTC
NA,TRBJ1-1,TRBV6-1,NA,CASSEKGQRTEEAFF,TGTGCCAGCAGTGAAAAAGGACAGCGAACAGAGGAAGCTTTCTTT
NA,TRBJ1-2,TRBV6-1,TRBD1,CASRVRGEEDYGYTF,TGTGCCAGCCGAGTCAGGGGGGAGGAGGACTATGGCTACACCTTC
NA,TRBJ1-5,TRBV28,NA,CATHRDDQPQHF,TGTGCCACTCACAGGGATGATCAGCCCCAGCATTTT
NA,TRBJ1-1,TRBV6-5,NA,CASSYSVRTMNTEAFF,TGTGCCAGCAGTTACTCGGTCAGGACTATGAACACTGAAGCTTTCTTT
NA,TRBJ2-5,TRBV5-1,TRBD2,CASSLAAGGPETQYF,TGCGCCAGCAGCTTGGCGGCGGGGGGCCCAGAGACCCAGTACTTC
once,TRBJ1-2,TRBV4-3,NA,CASSQDRKGVYDGYTF,TGCGCCAGCAGCCAAGATAGGAAGGGGGTGTATGATGGCTACACCTTC
NA,TRBJ2-1,TRBV9,NA,CASGRSAYNEQFF,TGTGCCAGCGGGCGGTCTGCCTACAATGAGCAGTTCTTC
NA,TRBJ1-2,TRBV11-2,NA,CASSSLRGESYGYTF,TGTGCCAGCAGCTCCCTCAGGGGAGAGAGCTATGGCTACACCTTC
NA,TRBJ1-1,TRBV2,NA,CASRPRAMNTEAFF,TGTGCCAGCAGACCCAGGGCTATGAACACTGAAGCTTTCTTT
NA,TRBJ2-7,TRBV5-4,TRBD1,CASRGGAGTGHYEQYF,TGTGCCAGCAGAGGGGGGGCCGGGACAGGGCACTACGAGCAGTACTTC